A selection of T cell receptor beta chains follows, all from one sample in a study of shared clonotypes between healthy human individuals. TCRdb's copy holds only in-frame clones and misses some; the assay was immunoSEQ multiplex PCR. The table lists about 590,000 clones, nearly 97% of them singletons, with about 0.11% in the top ten. Sequencing was done on a sample of naive CD8+ T cells sorted from blood. These receptor sequences come from a woman aged 25-40 years in good health. Both conserved end residues are part of each CDR3.

cdr3_aa: CSVEAEATGHPSYEQYF
j_call: TRBJ2-7
v_call: TRBV29-1

cdr3_aa: CASSHLDSNNEQFF
j_call: TRBJ2-1
v_call: TRBV5-6

cdr3_aa: CASSLGYEQYF
j_call: TRBJ2-7
v_call: TRBV16

cdr3_aa: CASSPEAVSSYEQYF
j_call: TRBJ2-7
v_call: TRBV27

cdr3_aa: CASSFPGTGTYEQYF
j_call: TRBJ2-7
v_call: TRBV28

cdr3_aa: CASSSTGLTNTGELFF
j_call: TRBJ2-2
v_call: TRBV6-5

cdr3_aa: CTSIGDRGTQYF
j_call: TRBJ2-5
v_call: TRBV28

cdr3_aa: CASAKEGESDGELFF
j_call: TRBJ2-2
v_call: TRBV2

cdr3_aa: CASRRGQGLQETQYF
j_call: TRBJ2-5
v_call: TRBV28

cdr3_aa: CASSQTDNYNEQFF
j_call: TRBJ2-1
v_call: TRBV5-6

cdr3_aa: CASSLLGEAFF
j_call: TRBJ1-1
v_call: TRBV5-4

cdr3_aa: CASSQGTGYNEQFF
j_call: TRBJ2-1
v_call: TRBV14

cdr3_aa: CASSLATVAYEQYF
j_call: TRBJ2-7
v_call: TRBV7-8

cdr3_aa: CASSQETGILYGYTF
j_call: TRBJ1-2
v_call: TRBV4-1

cdr3_aa: CASTWGALALGQFF
j_call: TRBJ2-1
v_call: TRBV7-9

cdr3_aa: CASSLGTATYQPQHF
j_call: TRBJ1-5
v_call: TRBV7-2